The 23 T cell receptor beta chains below all came from one sample that was sequenced in a study of T cells in Graves' hyperthyroidism and ophthalmopathy. RNA transcripts gave rise to amplified TCR beta CDR3 regions. Primed by the HTBI set, a first-round RT-PCR was run on the TCR CDR3. TCRdb itself ran the multiplex PCR reads through MiXCR, one entry per CDR3 protein. This sample has a few hundred thousand distinct CDR3 sequences, with about a sixth found just once. Sequenced sample: blood. The receptors here all came from a woman aged 40 to 49 with Graves' ophthalmopathy.

This clonotype was seen only a few times. The chain uses TRBV6-1 and TRBJ1-2; D remains unclear. The CDR3 runs 13 residues. Per the germline V gene, CDR1 is MNHNS and CDR2 is SASEGT. The germline V and J ends were trimmed by 6 bases and 2 bases, with 10 bases remaining between them. The CDR3 sequence is CASRASLNYGYTF. The CDR3 coding sequence is TGTGCCAGCAGAGCCAGCCTAAACTATGGCTACACCTTC.

There are many counts of this clonotype. V gene TRBV7-2 combines with J gene TRBJ1-1, with 7 bases fitting TRBD1. The germline V gene has CDR1 SGHTA and CDR2 FQGNSA. Trimming cost V 5 bases and J 3 bases; bases outside gene matches: 3. The CDR3 totals 13 residues. The CDR3 sequence: CASSPTGDTEAFF. The CDR3 nucleotides are TGTGCCAGCAGCCCAACAGGGGACACTGAAGCTTTCTTT. The variable domain in full, completed from reference TRBV7-2 and TRBJ1-1, reads GAGVSQSPSNKVTEKGKDVELRCDPISGHTALYWYRQSLGQGLEFLIYFQGNSAPDKSGLPSDRFSAERTGGSVSTLTIQRTQQEDSAVYLCASSPTGDTEAFFGQGTRLTVV.

This clonotype showed up many times. This chain connects TRBV7-2 to TRBJ2-7; the match to TRBD2 covers 14 bases. The J segment lost 12 bases and the V segment lost 1 base, leaving 5 bases of the junction unmatched. The CDR3 sequence is 14 residues long. Germline lookup yields CDR1 SGHTA and CDR2 FQGNSA. CDR3 DNA: TGTGCCAGCAGCTTAGGAGGGACTAGCGGGAGCTTGTACTTC. It yields the protein CASSLGGTSGSLYF. Filled out from reference TRBV7-2 and TRBJ2-7, the complete variable domain reads GAGVSQSPSNKVTEKGKDVELRCDPISGHTALYWYRQSLGQGLEFLIYFQGNSAPDKSGLPSDRFSAERTGGSVSTLTIQRTQQEDSAVYLCASSLGGTSGSLYFGPGTRLTVT.

This clonotype was detected ten times or more. The V and J genes are TRBV29-1 and TRBJ1-2; D is unclear. Between the trimmed V and J ends, which lost 7 bases and 0 bases, there was a span of 12 bases. The CDR3 is 13 amino acids. Per the germline V gene, CDR1 is SQVTM and CDR2 is ANQGSEA. CDR3 in amino acids: CSGSPGPNYGYTF. The CDR3 DNA reads as TGCAGCGGTTCACCGGGTCCTAACTATGGCTACACCTTC.

This clonotype was seen many times. The genes are TRBV20-1 and TRBJ2-7; possible D gene TRBD2, 7 bases. Germline V gene data show CDR1 as DFQATT and CDR2 as SNEGSKA (reference sequence). V lost 4 bases, J lost 1 base, and 14 bases lay in between. The CDR3 totals 14 residues. The CDR3 protein is CSAKGGEGSYEQYF. CDR3 sequence (DNA): TGCAGTGCTAAAGGGGGGGAGGGTTCCTACGAGCAGTACTTC.

This clonotype was seen repeatedly, ten times or more. The V gene is TRBV2, the J gene TRBJ1-1, with 7 bases identical to TRBD1. The length of the CDR3 is 13 residues. Germline lookup yields CDR1 SNHLY and CDR2 FYNNEI. V lost 6 bases, J lost 6 bases, and 7 bases stayed unmatched. DNA for the CDR3: TGTGCCAGCAGAAAGGAGGGGGCCCCTGAAGCTTTCTTT. Residues: CASRKEGAPEAFF.

The chain combines TRBV9 with TRBJ2-7; TRBD2 might be the D (5 bases). The germline gives CDR1 SGDLS, CDR2 YYNGEE. The CDR3 totals 14 residues. Trimming removed 2 bases from V and 5 bases from J, with 14 bases in between. The CDR3 nucleotides read TGTGCCAGCAGCGTGACCGGGATTGGGGACGAGCAGTACTTC. Its translation is CASSVTGIGDEQYF.

In its sample, this clonotype was seen many times. J is TRBJ1-5 and V is TRBV7-8; D is ambiguous. Germline assignment: CDR1 SGHVS and CDR2 FQNEAQ. V was shortened by 0 bases and J by 1 base, with 4 bases between the two germline ends. The CDR3 totals 14 residues. The CDR3 DNA reads as TGTGCCAGCAGCTTAGCGCAGAGCAATCAGCCCCAGCATTTT. It encodes CASSLAQSNQPQHF.

This clonotype was found a few times. One end of the junction fails to match germline, which may point to a read error. The chain uses TRBV7-9 and TRBJ2-1; D remains ambiguous. From germline, CDR1 is SEHNR and CDR2 FQNEAQ (reference sequence). The length of the CDR3 is 12 residues. CDR3: CARSLTANEQFF. In DNA, the CDR3 is TGTGCCAGAAGCTTGACGGCCAATGAGCAGTTCTTC.

This clonotype was detected ten times or more. This chain connects TRBV7-8 to TRBJ2-7; D may correspond to TRBD1 or TRBD2 (6 bases each). Germline loops: CDR1 SGHVS, CDR2 FQNEAQ. The V and J ends lost 3 bases and 2 bases respectively, with 14 bases between them. The CDR3 is made up of 15 amino acids. DNA for the CDR3: TGTGCCAGCAGCTTGTCCGGGGGACACACCTACGAGCAGTACTTC. This sequence encodes CASSLSGGHTYEQYF.

This clonotype has a count of ten or more. In DNA, the CDR3 is TGTGCCAGCAGCCTTACTCCCGGGACAGGGGGAAAAGTTAAGGGCTACACCTTC. Residues: CASSLTPGTGGKVKGYTF. This chain uses TRBV11-2 with TRBJ1-2; the match to TRBD1 covers 11 bases. Germline V gene data show CDR1 as SGHAT and CDR2 as FQNNGV. V gave up 5 bases and J gave up 8 bases; unmatched junction bases: 19. The CDR3 consists of 18 residues.

There are many counts of this clonotype. V is TRBV28 and J is TRBJ2-7; TRBD1 is a possible D gene (6 bases). CDR1 is MDHEN, CDR2 SYDVKM, per germline. Trimming removed 6 bases from V and 3 bases from J, with 9 bases in between. The CDR3 length is 12 residues. CDR3 loop: CASRKDSYEQYF. CDR3 nucleotides: TGTGCCAGCAGGAAGGACAGCTACGAGCAGTACTTC.

This clonotype was detected ten times or more. V usage is TRBV12-3 or TRBV12-4 and J usage is TRBJ2-6; D is uncertain. CDR3 length equals 14 residues. V lost 6 bases to trimming and J lost 12 bases, with 18 bases between them. The CDR3 here is CASSPRILTAVLTF. CDR3 sequence (DNA): TGTGCCAGCAGCCCCAGGATCCTCACGGCCGTCCTGACTTTC.

In this sample, this clonotype turned up many times. The chain is built from TRBV12-3 or TRBV12-4 and TRBJ1-1; maybe TRBD1 (6 bases). CDR3 length: 14 residues. Trimming cost V 3 bases and J 1 base, with 9 bases left between them. This CDR3 is CASSLGHQNTEAFF. The CDR3 DNA reads as TGTGCCAGCAGTTTGGGACATCAGAACACTGAAGCTTTCTTT.

In this sample, this clonotype turned up many times. The rearrangement joins TRBV12-3 or TRBV12-4 to TRBJ1-1; maybe TRBD1 (6 bases). The CDR3 contains 14 residues. V was cut by 5 bases and J by 1 base, with 11 bases left in between. CDR3 bases: TGTGCCAGCAGTCTACAACAGGGGAACACTGAAGCTTTCTTT. Amino acid sequence: CASSLQQGNTEAFF.

This clonotype was picked up many times. The chain is built from TRBV25-1 and TRBJ2-7; 11 bases agree with TRBD2. Germline trimming cut 4 bases from V and 5 bases from J; bases unmatched to any gene: 7. Germline lookup yields CDR1 MGHDK and CDR2 SYGVNS. The length of the CDR3 is 15 residues. Here the CDR3 DNA reads TGTGCCAGCAGTGGTCCGGGACTAGCGGTTAACGAGCAGTACTTC. Its protein product is CASSGPGLAVNEQYF.

With regard to this clonotype: One end of the junction varies from germline; a read error may be responsible. The CDR3 nucleotides read TGTGCCAGCCGCCCGTACCAGAACACTGAAGCTTCCTTT. Its protein is CASRPYQNTEASF. The chain has TRBV7-3 and TRBJ1-1; no clear D gene. The CDR3 totals 13 residues. Germline V gene lookup returns CDR1 SGHTA and CDR2 FQGTGA.

This clonotype was observed at least ten times. The V gene is TRBV12-3 or TRBV12-4, the J gene TRBJ2-2, with D possibly TRBD2 on 5 matching bases. Between the trimmed V and J ends, which lost 10 bases and 7 bases, there was a span of 13 bases. The CDR3 runs to 12 residues. The CDR3 DNA is TGTGCCACCGTGGGAGTGGGCGGGGAGCTGTTTTTT. Translated, it gives CATVGVGGELFF.

In its sample, this clonotype was seen many times. The V call is TRBV20-1, the J call TRBJ2-5; possible D gene TRBD2, 5 bases. V gave up 3 bases and J gave up 3 bases, with 14 bases separating them. Germline V lookup: CDR1 DFQATT, CDR2 SNEGSKA (reference sequence). The CDR3 sequence is 14 residues long. The CDR3 spells CSASRTWGEETQYF. CDR3 coding DNA: TGCAGTGCTAGTCGCACTTGGGGAGAAGAGACCCAGTACTTC.

This clonotype was observed at least ten times. Here the CDR3 DNA reads TGTGCCACCAGTGATGCCGGGAGATACAATGAGCAGTTCTTC. Amino acids: CATSDAGRYNEQFF. This chain connects TRBV24-1 to TRBJ2-1; possibly TRBD2 for D (6 bases). The CDR3 runs to 14 residues. CDR1 KGHDR and CDR2 SFDVKD come from the germline V gene. V was pared by 3 bases and J by 4 bases, with 9 bases between.

There are many counts of this clonotype. A junction end diverges from the germline sequence, so it may reflect a read error. The chain combines TRBV5-1 with TRBJ2-7, with D unclear. This CDR3 comprises 13 residues. Germline CDR1 reads SGHRS; CDR2 reads YFSETQ. The CDR3 nucleotides read TGTGCCAGCAGCTTAGGTGTTGGTTACGAGCAGTACTTC. The encoded protein is CASSLGVGYEQYF.

This clonotype occurred many times. The rearrangement uses TRBV30 and TRBJ2-2; 7 bases fit TRBD1. CDR3 length: 14 residues. J lost 1 base, V lost 4 bases, and 3 bases had no gene match. Germline V lookup: CDR1 GTSNPN, CDR2 SVGIG (reference sequence). This CDR3 reads CAWTRQGNTGELFF. The DNA for the CDR3 is TGTGCCTGGACCAGACAGGGGAACACCGGGGAGCTGTTTTTT.

As for this clonotype: This clone may be a read error of a much larger clone one base away. The chain links TRBV6-1 to TRBJ1-3, with unresolved D. The V end was cut by 4 bases, the J end by 2 bases, with 6 bases between. The CDR3 has 13 amino acids. Germline CDR1 is MNHNS and CDR2 is SASEGT. The CDR3 DNA follows: TGTGCCAGCAGTGCTAACCCTGGAAACACCATATATTTT. This translates into CASSANPGNTIYF.